Below, 16 T cell receptor beta chains from the same sample are listed, as sequenced in a study of siplizumab effects on memory and regulatory T cells. Assay: immunoSEQ multiplex PCR; the TCRdb copy retains only in-frame clones and omits some. Among approximately 82,000 clones, approximately 88% were seen once, and the ten largest hold 1.5% to 1.7%. Sequenced material: Tregs sorted from blood. The receptors were gathered from a human donor in good health.

The chain carries TRBV6-1 and TRBJ1-2, with D maybe TRBD1 (5 bases). Trimming pared 0 bases from V and 8 bases from J, leaving 13 bases between. Germline CDR1 is MNHNS and CDR2 is SASEGT. The CDR3 consists of 14 residues. CDR3 amino acids: CASSEAGRVGGYTF. The DNA of the CDR3 is TGTGCCAGCAGTGAAGCTGGCAGGGTGGGCGGCTACACCTTC.

The chain has TRBV5-3 and TRBJ1-5, with TRBD1 as a possible D gene (6 bases). TRBV5-3 is an ORF; its function is uncertain. V dropped 2 bases and J dropped 7 bases, with 16 bases sitting between them. This CDR3 comprises 15 residues. CDR3 nucleotides: TGTGCCAGAAGCTTAGGGGGACCGGATCAACAGCCCCAGCATTTT. Residues: CARSLGGPDQQPQHF.

V and J are TRBV18 and TRBJ1-2, with TRBD1 matching over 11 bases. V was clipped by 3 bases and J by 6 bases; unmatched bases: 3. Germline values: CDR1 KGHSH, CDR2 LQKENI. The CDR3 is made up of 14 amino acids. This chain's CDR3 is CASSPGQGADGYTF. The CDR3 DNA follows: TGTGCCAGCTCACCCGGACAGGGGGCGGATGGCTACACCTTC.

J is TRBJ1-2 and V is TRBV20-1; D is unclear. CDR1 DFQATT and CDR2 SNEGSKA come from the germline V gene (reference sequence). The germline V and J ends were trimmed by 4 bases and 8 bases, with 8 bases remaining between them. The CDR3 consists of 10 residues. CDR3 DNA: TGCAGTGCTAAGCTCGTCGGCTACACCTTC. Amino acids: CSAKLVGYTF.

Only one count was recorded for this clone. The chain couples TRBV9 to TRBJ1-2; tentatively, D is TRBD1 (6 bases). Trimming stripped 2 bases from V and 7 bases from J, with 18 bases between. The CDR3 runs 15 residues. In germline, CDR1 is SGDLS, CDR2 YYNGEE. The CDR3 reads CASSVTDSGGSGYTF. The CDR3 nucleotides read TGTGCCAGCAGCGTCACGGACAGCGGAGGTTCTGGCTACACCTTC. Full variable domain (missing parts from reference TRBV9 and TRBJ1-2): DSGVTQTPKHLITATGQRVTLRCSPRSGDLSVYWYQQSLDQGLQFLIQYYNGEERAKGNILERFSAQQFPDLHSELNLSSLELGDSALYFCASSVTDSGGSGYTFGSGTRLTVV.

The genes are TRBV30 and TRBJ2-7, with 7 bases identical to TRBD2. The CDR3 is made up of 14 amino acids. Germline lookup yields CDR1 GTSNPN and CDR2 SVGIG (reference sequence). Trimming at V came to 0 bases and at J to 2 bases, leaving 4 bases not matched to a gene. The CDR3 protein is CAWSVGRGTYEQYF. As DNA, the CDR3 is TGTGCCTGGAGTGTAGGGCGGGGGACCTACGAGCAGTACTTC.

The V and J genes are TRBV19 and TRBJ2-7; 7 bases agree with TRBD2. Germline V gene sequence: CDR1 LNHDA, CDR2 SQIVND (reference sequence). Trimming removed 1 base from V and 3 bases from J; junction bases left unmatched: 6. CDR3 length: 15 residues. Here the CDR3 DNA reads TGTGCCAGTAGTATAGGGGGGGGAATCTTCTACGAGCAGTACTTC. It translates to CASSIGGGIFYEQYF.

The chain links TRBV6-5 to TRBJ2-1; D is possibly TRBD2 (5 bases). CDR1 is MNHEY, CDR2 SVGAGI, per germline. The ends were cut back, 2 bases at V and 7 bases at J, with 12 bases in the middle. CDR3 length: 14 residues. The CDR3 DNA follows: TGTGCCAGCAGTTACCCTGGACTCCCAAATGAGCAGTTCTTC. Encoded protein: CASSYPGLPNEQFF.

A single count supports this clone. The sample has other DNA sequences that encode this CDR3 too. The rearrangement links TRBV5-1 to TRBJ1-1; tentatively, D is TRBD1 (5 bases). CDR3 length equals 15 residues. In germline, CDR1 is SGHRS, CDR2 YFSETQ. V was trimmed by 0 bases and J by 0 bases, leaving 9 bases between them. The CDR3 loop is CASSLALGLNTEAFF. CDR3 bases: TGCGCCAGCAGCTTGGCTCTGGGACTGAACACTGAAGCTTTCTTT.

CDR3 DNA: TGTGCCAGCAGCTTAGGTGGAGGCCTTAGCACAGATACGCAGTATTTT. Translated, it gives CASSLGGGLSTDTQYF. V is TRBV7-6 and J is TRBJ2-3, with a possible D match to TRBD2 (5 bases). Germline CDR1 is SGHVS and CDR2 is FNYEAQ. The length of the CDR3 is 16 residues. The germline V and J ends were trimmed by 1 base and 0 bases, with 11 bases remaining between them.

The chain uses TRBV7-2 and TRBJ2-7; D unclear. This CDR3 region has 12 residues. Germline V gives CDR1 SGHTA, CDR2 FQGNSA. Trimming removed 5 bases at V and 0 bases at J, with 5 bases between. CDR3 loop: CASSASSYEQYF. The CDR3 DNA is TGTGCCAGCAGCGCTTCCTCCTACGAGCAGTACTTC.

The chain links TRBV2 to TRBJ2-7, with a weak D call TRBD1 (6 bases). This CDR3 is 14 amino acids long. Germline CDR1 is SNHLY and CDR2 is FYNNEI. V was cut by 7 bases and J by 1 base, with 14 bases left in between. The CDR3 nucleotides read TGTGCCAGCACCCTACAGGGATCATCCTACGAGCAGTACTTC. It specifies CASTLQGSSYEQYF. The full variable domain, completed using reference TRBV2 and TRBJ2-7, is EPEVTQTPSHQVTQMGQEVILRCVPISNHLYFYWYRQILGQKVEFLVSFYNNEISEKSEIFDDQFSVERPDGSNFTLKIRSTKLEDSAMYFCASTLQGSSYEQYFGPGTRLTVT.

This clone was detected only a few times. The chain joins TRBV5-1 to TRBJ2-7; D uncertain. Between the trimmed V and J ends, which lost 5 bases and 3 bases, there was a span of 9 bases. The CDR3 covers 12 residues. CDR1 and CDR2 from the germline V gene are SGHRS and YFSETQ. The DNA of the CDR3 is TGCGCCAGCAGAGCGTCCGACTACGAGCAGTACTTC. Translating it yields CASRASDYEQYF.

The chain recombines TRBV27 with TRBJ2-3; D uncertain. Trimming removed 3 bases from V and 4 bases from J, with 8 bases in between. This CDR3 has 13 residues. Germline V CDR1 and CDR2: MNHEY, SMNVEV (reference sequence). Here the CDR3 reads CASSFGRADTQYF. As DNA, the CDR3 is TGTGCCAGCAGTTTCGGACGTGCAGATACGCAGTATTTT.

The V gene is TRBV4-2, the J gene TRBJ2-3; 12 bases map to TRBD2. Germline trimming cut 5 bases from V and 4 bases from J; bases unmatched to any gene: 16. Germline CDR1 and CDR2: LGHNA and YNFKEQ. The CDR3 totals 19 residues. The CDR3 region has the DNA TGTGCCAGCAGCTCAAGAGGTTCTAGCGGGGGGGCGTTTTCAGATACGCAGTATTTT. Amino acids: CASSSRGSSGGAFSDTQYF.

This rearrangement joins TRBV6-6 to TRBJ1-4, with D possibly being TRBD1 (6 bases). The V end was cut by 0 bases, the J end by 7 bases, with 15 bases between. The CDR3 totals 16 residues. Germline V gene lookup returns CDR1 MNHNY and CDR2 SVGAGI (reference sequence). The CDR3 loop is CASSYSNNRVLEKLFF. CDR3 nucleotides: TGTGCCAGCAGTTACTCGAATAACAGGGTTCTTGAAAAACTGTTTTTT.